This T cell receptor beta chain was recorded in a study of CD8 T cells in ankylosing spondylitis. Study-wide findings and caveats: Characteristic of ankylosing spondylitis blood, it appeared, was a TCR beta motif comprising fewer than 10 highly homologous variants.

TCRdb reanalysed the 5' RACE reads using MiXCR and keeps one entry per CDR3 protein. In the table there are a few hundred thousand distinct CDR3 sequences, around 17% of which are singletons. This CDR3 is 14 amino acids long. Deletions cut 5 bases from V and 4 bases from J, with 12 bases between. Germline CDR1 MDHEN, CDR2 SYDVKM. On this clonotype itself: Antigen unknown.

V gene TRBV28 combines with J gene TRBJ2-1; D possibly corresponds to TRBD1 (5 bases). This receptor was obtained from a male donor with ankylosing spondylitis. Input material: blood, either unsorted or a sorted T cell fraction (not recorded which). The CDR3 nucleotides are TGTGCCAGCAGTCCCCAGGGTGGTTACAATGAGCAGTTCTTC. Translation gives CASSPQGGYNEQFF.